The 26 T cell receptor beta chains given below trace back to one sample, sequenced in a study of blood T cell repertoires in COVID-19. Data came from immunoSEQ multiplex PCR; TCRdb stores just in-frame clones and leaves some out. Here the sample spans fewer than 120,000 clones, roughly 85% being singletons. Sequencing was done on a sample of peripheral blood. All receptors derive from a human donor in a cohort sampled during active COVID-19.

The gene calls are TRBV3-1 (or the pseudogene TRBV3-2) and TRBJ2-2; a weak D match, TRBD1 (5 bases). V lost 8 bases and J lost 7, with 11 bases in between. This CDR3 spans 12 amino acids. From germline, CDR1 is LGHDT and CDR2 YNNKEL (reference sequence). This CDR3 is CASGADIGELFF. The CDR3 DNA reads TGTGCCAGCGGGGCGGACATCGGGGAGCTGTTTTTT.

This clone has more than one count but fewer than ten. The genes are TRBV4-1 and TRBJ2-2, with 14 bases identical to TRBD2. The V gene end was trimmed by 2 bases and the J gene end by 7 bases; junction bases not matched to a gene: 6. Germline CDR1 MGHRA, CDR2 YSYEKL. The CDR3 loop spans 17 amino acids. The CDR3 region is CASSQPGLAGVNGELFF. For the CDR3, the DNA is TGCGCCAGCAGCCAACCGGGACTAGCGGGAGTTAACGGGGAGCTGTTTTTT.

The gene calls are TRBV2 and TRBJ1-5; no reliable D call. Germline V gives CDR1 SNHLY, CDR2 FYNNEI. Trimming left V 3 bases short and J 0 bases short, with 12 bases between. The CDR3 is made up of 16 amino acids. CDR3 sequence (DNA): TGTGCCAGCAGTGACGCCCGGACTTATAGCAATCAGCCCCAGCATTTT. Protein: CASSDARTYSNQPQHF. Complete variable domain (other parts from reference TRBV2 and TRBJ1-5): EPEVTQTPSHQVTQMGQEVILRCVPISNHLYFYWYRQILGQKVEFLVSFYNNEISEKSEIFDDQFSVERPDGSNFTLKIRSTKLEDSAMYFCASSDARTYSNQPQHFGDGTRLSIL.

V gene TRBV4-2 combines with J gene TRBJ1-3; a weak D match, TRBD1 (6 bases). With 0 bases removed from V and 3 bases from J, the gap between germline ends came to 15 bases. The germline CDR1 and CDR2 sequences are LGHNA and YNFKEQ. The CDR3 sequence is 17 residues long. The CDR3 sequence is CASSQDWVFRGGNTIYF. In nucleotides, the CDR3 is TGTGCCAGCAGCCAAGATTGGGTCTTCAGGGGTGGAAACACCATATATTTT.

There are a few counts of this clone. This chain connects TRBV7-9 to TRBJ2-3, with TRBD1 matching over 7 bases. V gave up 5 bases and J gave up 5 bases; unmatched junction bases: 7. CDR3 size: 14 residues. The germline gives CDR1 SEHNR, CDR2 FQNEAQ (reference sequence). CDR3 DNA sequence: TGTGCCAGCAGCCGCAATTCAGGGGGAGATACGCAGTATTTT. Protein sequence: CASSRNSGGDTQYF. Drawing the rest from reference TRBV7-9 and TRBJ2-3, the complete variable domain is DTGVSQNPRHKITKRGQNVTFRCDPISEHNRLYWYRQTLGQGPEFLTYFQNEAQLEKSRLLSDRFSAERPKGSFSTLEIQRTEQGDSAMYLCASSRNSGGDTQYFGPGTRLTVL.

This chain connects TRBV18 to TRBJ1-2; D is possibly TRBD1 (6 bases). V lost 3 bases and J lost 1, with 18 bases in between. This CDR3 is built from 17 residues. The germline CDR1 and CDR2 sequences are KGHSH and LQKENI. The DNA of the CDR3 is TGTGCCAGCTCACCCAATTGGAACAGGGTGGGTAACTATGGCTACACCTTC. Its translation: CASSPNWNRVGNYGYTF.

The chain combines TRBV28 with TRBJ2-5; D might be TRBD2 (5 bases). The V gene's germline CDR1 is MDHEN and CDR2 SYDVKM. There are 15 residues in the CDR3. With 11 bases removed from V and 5 bases from J, the gap between germline ends came to 24 bases. The chain's CDR3 is CARTPQAVLWETQYF. CDR3 coding DNA: TGTGCCCGAACCCCCCAAGCGGTACTATGGGAGACCCAGTACTTC.

The V and J genes are TRBV6-6 and TRBJ2-7; 9 bases align to TRBD1. V dropped 2 bases and J dropped 3; count of bases not matched to a gene: 2. The CDR3 extends over 14 amino acids. Germline assignment: CDR1 MNHNY and CDR2 SVGAGI (reference sequence). In DNA, the CDR3 is TGTGCCAGCAGTTACGGGACAGGGCTCTACGAGCAGTACTTC. Residues: CASSYGTGLYEQYF.

This clone was recorded only once. The gene calls are TRBV11-2 and TRBJ2-1; 9 nucleotides line up with TRBD1. With V trimmed by 3 bases and J by 3 bases, 12 bases remained unmatched. The CDR3 has 18 amino acids. Germline V lookup: CDR1 SGHAT, CDR2 FQNNGV. Here the CDR3 DNA reads TGTGCCAGCAGCTTCTCCCGTACGGGACAGGGTCGCTACAATGAGCAGTTCTTC. It specifies CASSFSRTGQGRYNEQFF.

V and J are TRBV11-2 and TRBJ2-1; unclear D gene. The CDR3 totals 13 residues. Germline loops: CDR1 SGHAT, CDR2 FQNNGV. The V end was cut by 4 bases, the J end by 4 bases, with 8 bases between. CDR3: CASSSGVYNEQFF. In nucleotides, the CDR3 is TGTGCCAGCAGCTCCGGAGTGTACAATGAGCAGTTCTTC.

The chain has TRBV13 and TRBJ1-4; the match to TRBD1 covers 7 bases. There are 16 residues in the CDR3. CDR1 and CDR2 (germline): PRHDT, FYEKMQ (reference sequence). V lost 3 bases to trimming and J lost 4 bases; unmatched junction nucleotides: 8. The CDR3 sequence is CASSLGNRQGNEKLFF. The CDR3 DNA reads as TGTGCCAGCAGCTTGGGCAATCGACAGGGTAATGAAAAACTGTTTTTT.

The chain uses TRBV9 and TRBJ2-1; D is perhaps TRBD2 (5 bases). This CDR3 region has 14 residues. The germline V and J ends were trimmed by 4 bases and 9 bases, with 17 bases remaining between them. CDR1 and CDR2 from the germline V gene are SGDLS and YYNGEE. The CDR3 sequence: CASSQARGFGEQFF. DNA of the CDR3: TGTGCCAGCAGCCAAGCTAGAGGGTTCGGTGAGCAGTTCTTC.

The gene calls are TRBV2 and TRBJ1-4; maybe TRBD1 (5 bases). V was cut by 4 bases and J by 6 bases, with 21 bases left in between. This CDR3 comprises 17 residues. CDR1 is SNHLY and CDR2 is FYNNEI in the germline V gene. CDR3 region: CASSVAPTGGAHEKLFF. For the CDR3, the DNA is TGTGCCAGCAGTGTTGCACCGACCGGTGGGGCCCATGAAAAACTGTTTTTT.

The V gene is TRBV6-2 or TRBV6-3, the J gene TRBJ2-1, with 9 bases lining up with TRBD2. This CDR3 region has 17 residues. The ends lost 2 bases at V and 4 bases at J; junction bases unmatched: 9. CDR1 and CDR2 from the germline V gene are MNHEY and SVGEGT. CDR3: CASSYMLAGAGYNEQFF. For the CDR3, the DNA is TGTGCCAGCAGTTACATGTTAGCGGGGGCGGGGTACAATGAGCAGTTCTTC.

This sequence joins TRBV19 and TRBJ1-1; tentative D call: TRBD1 (5 bases). V lost 3 bases to trimming and J lost 9 bases, with 11 bases between them. This CDR3 is 12 amino acids long. In germline, CDR1 is LNHDA, CDR2 SQIVND (reference sequence). This CDR3 is CASSIRGGQAFF. In nucleotides, the CDR3 is TGTGCCAGTAGTATTCGGGGGGGTCAAGCTTTCTTT.

V usage is TRBV19 and J usage is TRBJ1-2; 9 bases map to TRBD1. The V gene's germline CDR1 is LNHDA and CDR2 SQIVND (reference sequence). The CDR3 length is 15 residues. Losses at the gene ends were 3 bases for V and 4 bases for J; bases not matched to a gene: 6. CDR3 sequence reads: CASSIIGTGSYGYTF. Here the CDR3 DNA reads TGTGCCAGTAGTATTATCGGGACAGGGTCCTATGGCTACACCTTC.

The rearrangement uses TRBV4-1 and TRBJ2-7; no firm D call. The CDR3 contains 15 residues. V lost 0 bases, J lost 3 bases, and 12 bases lay in between. Germline-derived CDR1 and CDR2 are MGHRA and YSYEKL. CDR3 coding DNA: TGCGCCAGCAGCCAAGACCTCACCCAGTTCTACGAGCAGTACTTC. Translated, it gives CASSQDLTQFYEQYF.

This clone was detected a few times. As DNA, the CDR3 is TGTGCCAGCTCACAAGGCCAGGGGCCGGGCCAGCCCCAGCATTTT. The encoded protein is CASSQGQGPGQPQHF. This rearrangement joins TRBV18 to TRBJ1-5, with D possibly TRBD1 on 6 matching bases. There are 15 residues in the CDR3. V lost 4 bases and J 7 bases, leaving 17 bases between the germline ends. Germline CDR1 reads KGHSH; CDR2 reads LQKENI.

The rearrangement uses TRBV30 and TRBJ2-5; TRBD1 aligns across 10 bases. This CDR3 region has 14 residues. J gave up 6 bases and V 1 base, and 5 bases lay outside the gene matches. Germline-derived CDR1 and CDR2 are GTSNPN and SVGIG (reference sequence). The CDR3 spells CAWSALTGGKTQYF. In DNA, the CDR3 is TGTGCCTGGAGTGCCTTGACAGGGGGCAAGACCCAGTACTTC.

This clone has just a few counts. The chain has TRBV28 and TRBJ1-4; no clear D. The CDR3 covers 15 residues. CDR1 and CDR2 from the germline V gene are MDHEN and SYDVKM. Trimming removed 2 bases at V and 3 bases at J, with 10 bases between. The CDR3: CASSLGGLANEKLFF. CDR3 coding DNA: TGTGCCAGCAGTTTAGGAGGACTGGCTAATGAAAAACTGTTTTTT.

The CDR3 coding sequence is TGTGCCAGCAGTTACCCGACGCCTGGGCGTGAGCAGTTCTTC. The encoded protein is CASSYPTPGREQFF. The chain carries TRBV6-2 or TRBV6-3 and TRBJ2-1; D is unresolved. V dropped 2 bases and J dropped 9 bases, with 14 bases sitting between them. The CDR3 sequence is 14 residues long. CDR1 MNHEY and CDR2 SVGEGT come from the germline V gene.

J is TRBJ1-4 and V is TRBV20-1; TRBD1 matches 7 bases. This CDR3 is 14 amino acids long. J gave up 4 bases and V 3 bases, and 5 bases lay outside the gene matches. Germline-derived CDR1 and CDR2 are DFQATT and SNEGSKA (reference sequence). The CDR3 region is CSASPGQVNEKLFF. CDR3 bases: TGCAGTGCTAGTCCCGGACAGGTTAATGAAAAACTGTTTTTT.

The J gene is TRBJ1-4, the V gene TRBV20-1; D call uncertain. In germline, CDR1 is DFQATT, CDR2 SNEGSKA (reference sequence). V was pared by 3 bases and J by 8 bases, with 4 bases between. This CDR3 is built from 10 residues. The CDR3 DNA is TGCAGTGCTAGGGAGGAAAAACTGTTTTTT. Translating gives CSAREEKLFF.

The V gene is TRBV18, the J gene TRBJ1-2, with 11 nucleotides matching TRBD1. With V trimmed by 0 bases and J by 5 bases, 2 bases remained unmatched. This CDR3 is built from 15 residues. Germline values: CDR1 KGHSH, CDR2 LQKENI. The chain's CDR3 is CASSPPGQGVYGYTF. The CDR3 nucleotides are TGTGCCAGCTCACCACCGGGACAGGGGGTTTATGGCTACACCTTC.

The chain recombines TRBV4-3 with TRBJ1-1; D may be TRBD1 (5 bases). CDR3 size: 16 residues. V lost 0 bases and J 4 bases, leaving 15 bases between the germline ends. Looked up from germline, CDR1 is LGHNA and CDR2 is YSLEER. The chain's CDR3 is CASSQDLVGHSTEAFF. The CDR3, as DNA: TGCGCCAGCAGCCAAGATTTAGTGGGGCATAGCACTGAAGCTTTCTTT.

The rearrangement joins TRBV7-8 to TRBJ1-1; D possibly corresponds to TRBD1 (5 bases). Trimming stripped 8 bases from V and 4 bases from J, with 26 bases between. The CDR3 sequence is 17 residues long. Germline CDR1 SGHVS, CDR2 FQNEAQ. CDR3 DNA: TGTGCCAGCTCTCAACCCGGGGGGAGGGGTCGAGGCACTGAAGCTTTCTTT. Its protein is CASSQPGGRGRGTEAFF. Full variable domain (missing parts from reference TRBV7-8 and TRBJ1-1): GAGVSQSPRYKVAKRGQDVALRCDPISGHVSLFWYQQALGQGPEFLTYFQNEAQLDKSGLPSDRFFAERPEGSVSTLKIQRTQQEDSAVYLCASSQPGGRGRGTEAFFGQGTRLTVV.